The 12 T cell receptor beta chains below come from one sample, sequenced in a study of shared clonotypes between healthy human individuals. Only in-frame clones appear in the TCRdb table, and some are missing; sequencing was by immunoSEQ multiplex PCR. Found here are some 1,400,000 clones, around 95% of them singletons; the top ten hold approximately 1.2%. Sequenced: naive CD4+ T cells sorted from blood. Subset indicated: CD45RA+ positively selected. These receptors came from a man in his thirties or forties in good health.

The chain joins TRBV12-5 to TRBJ1-5, with a possible D match to TRBD1 (5 bases). This CDR3 comprises 16 residues. V was pared by 0 bases and J by 3 bases, with 12 bases between. The germline V gene has CDR1 LGHNT and CDR2 FRNRAP. The CDR3 region is CASGLVPVGLNQPQHF. The CDR3 DNA reads TGTGCTAGTGGTTTGGTACCGGTGGGACTCAATCAGCCCCAGCATTTT.

Worth noting for this clone: Other DNA sequences in this specimen translate into the identical CDR3. V gene TRBV9 combines with J gene TRBJ1-3; no reliable D call. Germline V lookup: CDR1 SGDLS, CDR2 YYNGEE. This CDR3 is 14 amino acids long. Trimming stripped 0 bases from V and 2 bases from J, with 6 bases between. In nucleotides, the CDR3 is TGTGCCAGCAGCGTAGCTGGGGCTGGAAACACCATATATTTT. It is translated as CASSVAGAGNTIYF.

The rearrangement uses TRBV10-3 and TRBJ2-3; D is undetermined. Germline V lookup: CDR1 ENHRY, CDR2 SYGVKD. Trimming stripped 6 bases from V and 0 bases from J, with 7 bases between. The CDR3 spans 13 residues. DNA of the CDR3: TGTGCCATCAGGGTTTCTAGCACAGATACGCAGTATTTT. Translated: CAIRVSSTDTQYF.

CDR3: CASSQVPSGSMWNEQFF. The CDR3 nucleotides read TGCGCCAGCAGCCAAGTGCCTAGCGGGAGTATGTGGAATGAGCAGTTCTTC. The gene calls are TRBV4-1 and TRBJ2-1; TRBD2 aligns across 10 bases. Trimming removed 1 base from V and 7 bases from J; junction bases left unmatched: 10. The CDR3 loop spans 17 amino acids. Looked up from germline, CDR1 is MGHRA and CDR2 is YSYEKL.

The rearrangement links TRBV2 to TRBJ2-7, with a possible D match to TRBD1 (6 bases). This CDR3 spans 15 amino acids. The germline V gene has CDR1 SNHLY and CDR2 FYNNEI. V was trimmed by 5 bases and J by 2 bases, leaving 16 bases between them. The CDR3 sequence: CASSKTGLLAYEQYF. CDR3 DNA sequence: TGTGCCAGCAGTAAAACAGGGTTGTTAGCCTACGAGCAGTACTTC.

The rearrangement uses TRBV6-5 and TRBJ2-7; no clear D gene. Between the trimmed V and J ends, which lost 0 bases and 2 bases, there was a span of 8 bases. The CDR3 has 14 amino acids. Germline CDR1 MNHEY, CDR2 SVGAGI. This CDR3 is CASSYSTPPYEQYF. DNA for the CDR3: TGTGCCAGCAGTTACTCGACTCCTCCCTACGAGCAGTACTTC.

CDR3 sequence: CASTTPTTGNEQFF. CDR3 nucleotide sequence: TGTGCCAGCACCACTCCCACGACCGGCAATGAGCAGTTCTTC. The chain carries TRBV2 and TRBJ2-1; D is uncertain. V dropped 7 bases and J dropped 6 bases, with 16 bases sitting between them. CDR1 and CDR2 (germline): SNHLY, FYNNEI. The CDR3 is 14 residues long.

The genes are TRBV2 and TRBJ1-5; a possible D gene is TRBD1 (6 bases). This CDR3 has 17 amino acids. Looked up from germline, CDR1 is SNHLY and CDR2 is FYNNEI. V was clipped by 7 bases and J by 2 bases, with 21 bases between them. This chain's CDR3 is CASTGTFFDGGNQPQHF. As DNA, the CDR3 is TGTGCCAGCACAGGGACATTCTTTGACGGGGGCAATCAGCCCCAGCATTTT.

This rearrangement joins TRBV2 to TRBJ1-1, with D maybe TRBD1 (5 bases). Germline V lookup: CDR1 SNHLY, CDR2 FYNNEI. The CDR3 length is 13 residues. V was cut by 7 bases and J by 0 bases, with 9 bases left in between. CDR3 nucleotides: TGTGCCAGCATGACAGATATGAACACTGAAGCTTTCTTT. Protein sequence: CASMTDMNTEAFF.

This chain connects TRBV11-2 to TRBJ1-1; TRBD1 aligns across 7 bases. Germline CDR1 and CDR2: SGHAT and FQNNGV. This CDR3 has 13 amino acids. J was trimmed by 3 bases and V by 5 bases; bases with no gene match: 3. CDR3 region: CASSPDRYTEAFF. In DNA form, the CDR3 reads TGTGCCAGCAGCCCGGACAGGTACACTGAAGCTTTCTTT.

This chain joins TRBV5-5 and TRBJ2-3; a weak D match, TRBD2 (6 bases). This CDR3 has 15 residues. Trimming took 4 bases from V and 2 from J, leaving 14 bases between them. Germline V gene lookup returns CDR1 SGHKS and CDR2 YYEKEE (reference sequence). The CDR3 is CASSNAGRYTDTQYF. In DNA form, the CDR3 reads TGTGCCAGCAGCAACGCGGGACGGTACACAGATACGCAGTATTTT.

This clone was detected only once. CDR3 coding DNA: TGTGCCAGCAGTTTACGAAGATTTAATGAAAAACTGTTTTTT. As protein: CASSLRRFNEKLFF. This chain links TRBV27 with TRBJ1-4; D ambiguous. CDR1 and CDR2 from the germline V gene are MNHEY and SMNVEV (reference sequence). The CDR3 length is 14 residues. Trimming took off 2 bases at V and 4 bases at J, with 8 bases between the two ends.